This T cell receptor beta chain was recovered during a study of CD8 T cells in ankylosing spondylitis. Study results and limitations: Under 10 highly homologous variants formed a TCR beta motif that appeared characteristic of ankylosing spondylitis blood.

Each CDR3 protein gets one entry after TCRdb re-called the 5' RACE reads with MiXCR. The sample carries 30,000 to 45,000 distinct CDR3 sequences, 4.5% to 6% recorded once. This clonotype was detected ten times or more. Its antigen is as yet unknown. Germline CDR1 reads DFQATT; CDR2 reads SNEGSKA (reference sequence). The CDR3 is 15 amino acids. The V end was cut by 2 bases, the J end by 3 bases, with 17 bases between. The chain uses TRBV20-1 and TRBJ2-7; a weak D match, TRBD1 (6 bases). This sequence originates from a male donor with ankylosing spondylitis or in good health (not recorded which). Specimen: blood, either unsorted or a sorted T cell fraction (not recorded which). The CDR3: CSARKPEGVRYEQYF. CDR3 DNA: TGCAGTGCTAGAAAGCCAGAGGGGGTTCGCTACGAGCAGTACTTC.